This T cell receptor (beta chain) was observed in a study of blood T cells in healthy people across ages. Whole-study results and caveats: Diversity of TCR beta per million T cells declined in a roughly linear way with age. Among long-lived donors, naive CD4+ cells were more numerous and diversity higher than in aged donors.

To note about this clonotype: The antigen is not known.

The ends were cut back, 0 bases at V and 8 bases at J, with 10 bases in the middle. The length of the CDR3 is 13 residues. CDR1 and CDR2 (germline): SGHTA, FQGTGA. PCR was performed a second time for roughly 7 to 12 cycles using a sample-barcoded 5' primer and a J-beta primer mix. TCRdb called the 5' RACE reads again in MiXCR, with one record for every CDR3 protein. Of under 2,000,000 distinct CDR3 sequences in the sample, approximately 50% were seen once. Each sample gave at least 7 million isolated PBMCs. The sample taken for sequencing was blood. The sequence was obtained from a woman aged 40 to 50 in good health. This rearrangement joins TRBV7-3 to TRBJ1-1, with D tentatively TRBD1 (5 bases). CDR3 amino acids: CASSLTGPSEAFF. The CDR3 DNA reads TGTGCCAGCAGCTTAACGGGACCGTCGGAAGCTTTCTTT.